The sequence of this T cell receptor beta chain was determined in a study of T cell clonality in common variable immunodeficiency. Study results and limitations: TCRbeta clonality was increased in CVID versus healthy controls. In common variable immunodeficiency, TCR beta chains reportedly carried fewer deletions and N-nucleotide insertions.

TCRdb keeps only in-frame clones here, not all; method: immunoSEQ multiplex PCR. The table lists about 35,000 clones, with no singletons. Concerning this clone itself: Its antigen is not known. With the read ending 3 residues before the CDR3 end, the germline J gene is used to fill in that end.

Patients and controls were mostly of Caucasian heritage. Blood samples were heparinized, 5 to 8 ml per donor. There are 12 residues in the CDR3. Germline V CDR1 and CDR2: KGHSH, LQKENI. The specimen sequenced was peripheral blood mononuclear cells. The receptor comes from a person between 18 and 70 years old in good health. V usage is TRBV18 and J usage is TRBJ1-1; the D gene is possibly TRBD1 (6 bases). CDR3 amino acids: CASSPSGGEAFF. Incomplete CDR3 DNA: TGTGCCAGCTCACCTTCGGGGGGCGAA.